These 2 T cell receptor beta chains share one sample of origin, sequenced in a study of regulatory T cells in long-lasting Graves disease. Relying on iRepertoire HTBI primers and Arm-PCR of CDR3 regions, the team built TCR beta libraries. TCRdb itself ran the multiplex PCR reads through MiXCR, one entry per CDR3 protein. The table has under 400,000 distinct CDR3 sequences, 16% seen once; the top ten hold about 32%. Time point specified: newly diagnosed GD, antithyroid drugs for less than 3 months. From RNA extracted from PBMCs, the TCR library was made. These data also formed part of another study, on T cells in Graves' hyperthyroidism and ophthalmopathy.

The input for sequencing was peripheral blood mononuclear cells (PBMCs), taken at new diagnosis, from a patient treated with antithyroid drugs. These receptor sequences come from a man aged 40-49 years with Graves disease.

This clonotype was found many times. V is TRBV28 and J is TRBJ2-1; D is undetermined. This CDR3 spans 12 amino acids. V lost 7 bases and J lost 6, with 10 bases in between. The germline CDR1 and CDR2 sequences are MDHEN and SYDVKM. The CDR3 DNA follows: TGTGCCAGCACCGTCGTGGGCAATGAGCAGTTCTTC. It translates to CASTVVGNEQFF.

This clonotype was counted at least ten times. This chain joins TRBV7-9 and TRBJ2-7; D remains ambiguous. V gave up 1 base and J gave up 4 bases, with 11 bases separating them. The CDR3 extends over 14 amino acids. In germline, CDR1 is SEHNR, CDR2 FQNEAQ (reference sequence). The chain's CDR3 is CASSLVGGLYEQYF. CDR3 nucleotides: TGTGCCAGCAGCTTAGTTGGCGGATTGTACGAGCAGTACTTC.